The source of this T cell receptor beta chain is a study of T cell changes during pregnancy in multiple sclerosis. Per germline, CDR1 SGHRS and CDR2 YFSETQ. There are 14 residues in the CDR3. V shed 4 bases and J shed 2 bases, with 13 bases lying between them. The assay was immunoSEQ multiplex PCR, and TCRdb's table has in-frame clones only and misses some. This sample carries fewer than 55,000 clones, 85% to 90% of them seen once, and the ten largest clones take 4.7%. The TCR sequence derives from a female donor in good health, enrolled as a control in a pregnancy study. This specimen consisted of peripheral blood, obtained in the second trimester of pregnancy. The chain combines TRBV5-1 with TRBJ2-7; tentatively, D is TRBD2 (5 bases). CDR3 sequence reads: CASSPSEGTYEQYF. The CDR3 DNA reads TGCGCCAGCAGCCCTTCTGAGGGTACCTACGAGCAGTACTTC.